The 16 T cell receptor beta chains below all came from one sample that was sequenced in a study of T cells after yellow fever vaccination. TCRdb reprocessed the 5' RACE reads via MiXCR and lists one record per CDR3 protein. Here the sample spans about 320,000 distinct CDR3 sequences, approximately 4% being singletons. Sequencing was performed on PBMCs, taken 15 days after the yellow fever booster vaccination. The source of these receptors is a man in his late teens or twenties who received the YFV17D yellow fever vaccine.

V usage is TRBV4-1 and J usage is TRBJ2-5; D is unresolved. CDR1 and CDR2 from the germline V gene are MGHRA and YSYEKL. With 3 bases removed from V and 5 bases from J, the gap between germline ends came to 10 bases. The CDR3 totals 13 residues. The CDR3 DNA reads TGCGCCAGCAGCCACACCCTCCGGGAGACCCAGTACTTC. Protein: CASSHTLRETQYF.

The V call is TRBV29-1, the J call TRBJ2-5; D not certain. V was pared by 6 bases and J by 4 bases, with 15 bases between. The CDR3 has 13 residues. Germline CDR1 reads SQVTM; CDR2 reads ANQGSEA. The CDR3 DNA sequence: TGCAGCGTGGAACGGACCCTGGGAGAGACCCAGTACTTC. Protein product: CSVERTLGETQYF.

V gene TRBV7-2 combines with J gene TRBJ2-1; 12 nucleotides agree with TRBD1. The germline V gene has CDR1 SGHTA and CDR2 FQGNSA. Losses at the gene ends were 5 bases for V and 0 bases for J; bases not matched to a gene: 8. This CDR3 contains 18 residues. The CDR3 bases are TGTGCCAGCAGCCGGGGACAGGGGGCGATCCCCTCCTACAATGAGCAGTTCTTC. This encodes CASSRGQGAIPSYNEQFF.

This clonotype was seen many times. The chain carries TRBV5-1 and TRBJ2-7; D is tentatively TRBD1 or TRBD2 (5 bases each). V was pared by 4 bases and J by 2 bases, with 13 bases between. Germline-derived CDR1 and CDR2 are SGHRS and YFSETQ. This CDR3 comprises 14 residues. CDR3 loop: CASSPGTGTYEQYF. The CDR3 nucleotides are TGCGCCAGCAGCCCAGGGACGGGGACCTACGAGCAGTACTTC. The entire variable domain, with the rest obtained from reference TRBV5-1 and TRBJ2-7, is as follows: KAGVTQTPRYLIKTRGQQVTLSCSPISGHRSVSWYQQTPGQGLQFLFEYFSETQRNKGNFPGRFSGRQFSNSRSEMNVSTLELGDSALYLCASSPGTGTYEQYFGPGTRLTVT.

This clonotype was seen more than once but under ten times. The chain uses TRBV5-1 and TRBJ2-1; D gene ambiguous. V shed 0 bases and J shed 3 bases, with 10 bases lying between them. Germline V gene sequence: CDR1 SGHRS, CDR2 YFSETQ. The CDR3 covers 15 residues. CDR3 nucleotide sequence: TGCGCCAGCAGCTTGGAATCCCCCCTCTACAATGAGCAGTTCTTC. It encodes CASSLESPLYNEQFF.

V gene TRBV5-5 combines with J gene TRBJ2-6; 7 positions agree with TRBD1. CDR1 and CDR2 (germline): SGHKS, YYEKEE (reference sequence). The CDR3 contains 17 residues. V lost 1 base to trimming and J lost 2 bases; unmatched junction nucleotides: 6. In DNA, the CDR3 is TGTGCCAGCAGCTTGAGGCAGGGGGAGCCTGGGGCCAACGTCCTGACTTTC. Protein: CASSLRQGEPGANVLTF.

This clonotype was seen repeatedly, ten times or more. The chain couples TRBV20-1 to TRBJ2-5; 8 positions agree with TRBD2. This CDR3 has 14 amino acids. V gave up 5 bases and J gave up 2 bases; unmatched junction bases: 7. Germline CDR1 DFQATT, CDR2 SNEGSKA (reference sequence). Here the CDR3 DNA reads TGCAGTGCTCCTCGACTAGCGCGGCAAGAGACCCAGTACTTC. Amino acid sequence: CSAPRLARQETQYF.

This clonotype was counted ten times or more. J is TRBJ1-1 and V is TRBV18; TRBD1 aligns across 10 bases. The trim removed 3 bases at V and 5 bases at J, leaving 6 bases unmatched. This CDR3 is 15 amino acids long. Germline V gives CDR1 KGHSH, CDR2 LQKENI. The CDR3, as DNA: TGTGCCAGCTCACCCCCAAGGGACAGGGGAACTGAAGCTTTCTTT. Translated: CASSPPRDRGTEAFF.

The rearrangement links TRBV30 to TRBJ2-7; TRBD1 is a possible D gene (6 bases). The CDR3 loop spans 13 amino acids. Trimming stripped 3 bases from V and 7 bases from J, with 16 bases between. The germline gives CDR1 GTSNPN, CDR2 SVGIG (reference sequence). The CDR3 reads CAWSALGAGEQYF. CDR3 sequence (DNA): TGTGCCTGGAGCGCCCTGGGGGCTGGGGAGCAGTACTTC. The whole variable domain, remainder taken from reference TRBV30 and TRBJ2-7, is SQTIHQWPATLVQPVGSPLSLECTVEGTSNPNLYWYRQAAGRGLQLLFYSVGIGQISSEVPQNLSASRPQDRQFILSSKKLLLSDSGFYLCAWSALGAGEQYFGPGTRLTVT.

There are a few counts of this clonotype. V usage is TRBV7-9 and J usage is TRBJ1-6, with 7 bases that match TRBD1. This CDR3 region has 15 residues. Trimming removed 5 bases from V and 2 bases from J; junction bases left unmatched: 3. Germline CDR1 and CDR2: SEHNR and FQNEAQ (reference sequence). CDR3 DNA: TGTGCCAGCAGCGTCGGGACAGCCTATAATTCACCCCTCCACTTT. It yields the protein CASSVGTAYNSPLHF.

CDR3 sequence (DNA): TGTGCCAGCAGTTTGGGGGACGAAGATACGCAGTATTTT. Encoded protein: CASSLGDEDTQYF. The chain employs TRBV12-3 or TRBV12-4 and TRBJ2-3; perhaps D is TRBD1 or TRBD2 (5 bases each). V was clipped by 3 bases and J by 5 bases, with 9 bases between them. This CDR3 is built from 13 residues.

The chain joins TRBV28 to TRBJ2-7, with TRBD1 as a possible D gene (6 bases). CDR1 and CDR2 (germline): MDHEN, SYDVKM. CDR3 length equals 13 residues. The germline V and J ends were trimmed by 5 bases and 2 bases, with 10 bases remaining between them. The CDR3: CASSLGQPYEQYV. The CDR3 DNA reads as TGTGCCAGCAGTCTAGGACAGCCCTACGAGCAGTACGTC.

The chain employs TRBV9 and TRBJ2-5, with D perhaps TRBD2 (5 bases). Germline V gene lookup returns CDR1 SGDLS and CDR2 YYNGEE. This CDR3 spans 15 amino acids. The V gene lost 2 bases and the J gene lost 0 bases, with 11 bases spanning the gap. In nucleotides, the CDR3 is TGTGCCAGCAGCGTGAGCGGAGTCCACCAAGAGACCCAGTACTTC. It is translated as CASSVSGVHQETQYF. Full variable domain (remainder filled in from reference TRBV9 and TRBJ2-5): DSGVTQTPKHLITATGQRVTLRCSPRSGDLSVYWYQQSLDQGLQFLIQYYNGEERAKGNILERFSAQQFPDLHSELNLSSLELGDSALYFCASSVSGVHQETQYFGPGTRLLVL.

The chain has TRBV29-1 and TRBJ2-3, with TRBD2 matching 10 bases. The CDR3 has 14 residues. The trim removed 7 bases at V and 4 bases at J, leaving 8 bases unmatched. Per the germline V gene, CDR1 is SQVTM and CDR2 is ANQGSEA. CDR3 bases: TGCAGCGCCTCTAAGCGGGGGGGTGCAGATACGCAGTATTTT. Protein product: CSASKRGGADTQYF.

This clonotype was seen repeatedly, ten times or more. The chain combines TRBV3-1 with TRBJ1-1; D is unresolved. CDR1 and CDR2 (germline): LGHDT, YNNKEL (reference sequence). Trimming took off 3 bases at V and 1 base at J, with 9 bases between the two ends. The CDR3 contains 14 residues. In DNA, the CDR3 is TGTGCCAGCAGCCACCCCGCATGGAACACTGAAGCTTTCTTT. This translates into CASSHPAWNTEAFF.

The chain recombines TRBV2 with TRBJ2-5; D uncertain. The CDR3 is 15 amino acids. With 7 bases removed from V and 0 bases from J, the gap between germline ends came to 15 bases. Germline assignment: CDR1 SNHLY and CDR2 FYNNEI. The CDR3 loop is CASNLARSYQETQYF. In DNA form, the CDR3 reads TGTGCCAGCAACCTTGCCCGGTCATACCAAGAGACCCAGTACTTC. The entire variable domain, with the rest obtained from reference TRBV2 and TRBJ2-5, is as follows: EPEVTQTPSHQVTQMGQEVILRCVPISNHLYFYWYRQILGQKVEFLVSFYNNEISEKSEIFDDQFSVERPDGSNFTLKIRSTKLEDSAMYFCASNLARSYQETQYFGPGTRLLVL.